These 32 T cell receptor beta chains were all obtained from the same sample, sequenced in a study of T-cell memory formation after mild COVID-19. TCRdb re-called the 5' RACE reads through MiXCR, storing one row per CDR3 protein. This sample yields under 150,000 distinct CDR3 sequences, of which approximately 15% are seen a single time; approximately 13% belongs to the top ten. Sequenced: PBMCs or a T cell subset sorted from them (not recorded which). These receptors came from an adult woman who had mild COVID-19 (a few samples of this study predate the infection). Cell type and time point are not known.

This clonotype was detected only a few times. The rearrangement links TRBV6-4 to TRBJ2-1; 9 nucleotides match TRBD2. The germline gives CDR1 MRHNA, CDR2 SNTAGT. The CDR3 covers 16 residues. The V gene end was trimmed by 4 bases and the J gene end by 8 bases; junction bases not matched to a gene: 12. CDR3 DNA: TGTGCCAGCAGTGCCCTGCGGGGCGGGAGGGCCGATGAGCAGTTCTTC. This sequence encodes CASSALRGGRADEQFF.

V is TRBV12-3 or TRBV12-4 and J is TRBJ1-2, with TRBD1 matching over 10 bases. The CDR3 length is 15 residues. J lost 5 bases, V lost 7 bases, and 10 bases had no gene match. The CDR3 sequence is CASTYGDRGGYGYTF. DNA for the CDR3: TGTGCCAGCACCTATGGGGACAGGGGTGGGTATGGCTACACCTTC.

This rearrangement joins TRBV3-1 to TRBJ1-5; D ambiguous. CDR1 and CDR2 (germline): LGHDT, YNNKEL (reference sequence). This CDR3 region has 13 residues. Trimming pared 4 bases from V and 4 bases from J, leaving 8 bases between. This CDR3 is CASSPTRNQPQHF. The CDR3 DNA reads TGTGCCAGCAGCCCGACAAGGAATCAGCCCCAGCATTTT. Full variable domain (outside the CDR3, taken from reference TRBV3-1 and TRBJ1-5): DTAVSQTPKYLVTQMGNDKSIKCEQNLGHDTMYWYKQDSKKFLKIMFSYNNKELIINETVPNRFSPKSPDKAHLNLHINSLELGDSAVYFCASSPTRNQPQHFGDGTRLSIL.

This chain links TRBV7-9 with TRBJ1-2; no definite D call. This CDR3 is 13 amino acids long. From germline, CDR1 is SEHNR and CDR2 FQNEAQ (reference sequence). Trimming removed 2 bases from V and 3 bases from J, with 7 bases in between. CDR3 protein: CASSLQEYYGYTF. DNA of the CDR3: TGTGCCAGCAGCTTACAAGAATACTATGGCTACACCTTC.

This clonotype was seen a single time. The rearrangement joins TRBV6-5 to TRBJ1-6; weak D call: TRBD1 (6 bases). V was shortened by 0 bases and J by 10 bases, with 16 bases between the two germline ends. CDR3 length equals 16 residues. Germline CDR1 MNHEY, CDR2 SVGAGI. The DNA of the CDR3 is TGTGCCAGCAGTTACTCGAGAACAGGGAAGGGATCACCCCTCCACTTT. Protein: CASSYSRTGKGSPLHF.

The chain links TRBV15 to TRBJ2-3; TRBD1 matches at 7 bases. Per the germline V gene, CDR1 is LNHNV and CDR2 is YYDKDF (reference sequence). V was pared by 3 bases and J by 6 bases, with 15 bases of the junction left unmatched. This CDR3 comprises 17 residues. The CDR3 region is CATSRVVRDRSYDTQYF. The CDR3 DNA reads as TGTGCCACCAGCAGGGTGGTACGGGACAGATCATATGATACGCAGTATTTT.

This clonotype appeared a few times. This chain uses TRBV12-3 or TRBV12-4 with TRBJ2-1; no clear D gene. The CDR3 consists of 12 residues. V was trimmed by 4 bases and J by 8 bases, leaving 9 bases between them. The CDR3 DNA reads as TGTGCCAGCAGTTACAGCGCGGATGAGCAGTTCTTC. This translates into CASSYSADEQFF.

The V and J genes are TRBV25-1 and TRBJ2-3; TRBD2 aligns across 8 bases. The CDR3 covers 19 residues. V lost 3 bases, J lost 2 bases, and 16 bases stayed unmatched. CDR1 and CDR2 from the germline V gene are MGHDK and SYGVNS. The CDR3 DNA reads as TGTGCCAGCAGTGATAGGAAGGGTATAGCGGGGCCCTCCACAGATACGCAGTATTTT. Its translation is CASSDRKGIAGPSTDTQYF.

The CDR3 region is CASSPGTATHEQYF. The CDR3 DNA is TGCGCCAGCAGCCCGGGGACAGCCACCCACGAGCAGTACTTC. The chain combines TRBV5-1 with TRBJ2-7; TRBD1 aligns across 7 bases. This CDR3 spans 14 amino acids. CDR1 is SGHRS and CDR2 is YFSETQ in the germline V gene. V shed 4 bases and J 5 bases; nucleotides not matched to a gene: 9.

This clonotype turned up a few times. The genes are TRBV12-3 or TRBV12-4 and TRBJ2-7, with D possibly being TRBD2 (6 bases). This CDR3 is built from 18 residues. Trimming left V 5 bases short and J 3 bases short, with 26 bases between. CDR3 DNA sequence: TGTGCCAGCAGTCCATTCAGGGACCCGCGGGGAGCGTTCTACGAGCAGTACTTC. Translation: CASSPFRDPRGAFYEQYF.

This clonotype was observed a handful of times. This rearrangement joins TRBV7-2 to TRBJ2-3; D might be TRBD1 (6 bases). This CDR3 spans 16 amino acids. The V end lost 1 base, the J end lost 1 base, and 12 bases lay between the germline ends. The germline V gene encodes CDR1 SGHTA and CDR2 FQGNSA. The CDR3 DNA follows: TGTGCCAGCAGCTTAGAAACAGGGTTTGGCACAGATACGCAGTATTTT. Its protein product is CASSLETGFGTDTQYF.

The sample holds a few counts of this clonotype. CDR3 in DNA: TGTGCCAGCAGCCCCCAATACGACAGGGGACAAGAGACCCAGTACTTC. It encodes CASSPQYDRGQETQYF. The chain combines TRBV7-2 with TRBJ2-5, with TRBD1 identical over 8 bases. V trimming: 5 bases; J trimming: 2 bases; junction bases outside the gene matches: 10. CDR3 length: 16 residues. The germline V gene encodes CDR1 SGHTA and CDR2 FQGNSA.

In this sample, this clonotype turned up a few times. The chain carries TRBV6-6 and TRBJ1-2; maybe TRBD1 (6 bases). The CDR3 has 16 residues. V was trimmed by 7 bases and J by 5 bases, leaving 23 bases between them. From germline, CDR1 is MNHNY and CDR2 SVGAGI (reference sequence). The CDR3: CASNRQGQLSGYGYTF. The CDR3 region has the DNA TGTGCCAGCAACCGGCAGGGGCAGCTATCAGGGTATGGCTACACCTTC.

The table lists this clonotype with a few counts. The gene calls are TRBV27 and TRBJ1-2, with 8 nucleotides matching TRBD1. Germline V gene sequence: CDR1 MNHEY, CDR2 SMNVEV (reference sequence). This CDR3 spans 14 amino acids. V lost 4 bases to trimming and J lost 4 bases; unmatched junction nucleotides: 5. The CDR3 DNA sequence: TGTGCCAGCAGTTCCCAGGGGGCCACCTATGGCTACACCTTC. Its translation: CASSSQGATYGYTF.

This clonotype occurred a few times. The rearrangement links TRBV5-6 to TRBJ2-7; 10 positions agree with TRBD2. There are 14 residues in the CDR3. From germline, CDR1 is SGHDT and CDR2 YYEEEE. With 3 bases clipped from V and 7 bases from J, the junction kept 7 bases outside the gene matches. The CDR3 coding sequence is TGTGCCAGCAGCTCTAGCGGGGGTCTGGGGGAGCAGTACTTC. Its protein is CASSSSGGLGEQYF.

The V call is TRBV4-1, the J call TRBJ2-7; perhaps TRBD2 as D (6 bases). Per germline, CDR1 MGHRA and CDR2 YSYEKL. The CDR3 is 15 amino acids. With 1 base removed from V and 4 bases from J, the gap between germline ends came to 14 bases. Here the CDR3 reads CASSQVGNGRYEQYF. The CDR3 DNA is TGCGCCAGCAGCCAAGTCGGTAACGGGAGATACGAGCAGTACTTC.

This clonotype was found a few times. The chain has TRBV30 and TRBJ2-1; TRBD2 matches at 11 bases. Germline V CDR1 and CDR2: GTSNPN, SVGIG (reference sequence). V lost 1 base, J lost 8 bases, and 4 bases stayed unmatched. This CDR3 has 14 residues. The DNA for the CDR3 is TGTGCCTGGAGTGGGCTAGCGGGAGGCTATGAGCAGTTCTTC. Amino acid sequence: CAWSGLAGGYEQFF.

The chain uses TRBV20-1 and TRBJ1-2, with D tentatively TRBD1 (5 bases). The CDR3 is 19 amino acids. Germline CDR1 is DFQATT and CDR2 is SNEGSKA (reference sequence). V lost 5 bases and J lost 4, with 32 bases in between. CDR3 in amino acids: CSALRPVFQGPTSGYGYTF. The CDR3 nucleotides read TGCAGTGCTCTCCGGCCCGTTTTTCAGGGCCCGACGTCTGGCTATGGCTACACCTTC.

This clonotype was seen more than once but under ten times. J is TRBJ2-7 and V is TRBV18; no reliable D call. V was clipped by 3 bases and J by 2 bases, with 8 bases between them. This CDR3 has 13 residues. Germline assignment: CDR1 KGHSH and CDR2 LQKENI. The CDR3 is CASSPGPAYEQYF. CDR3 nucleotides: TGTGCCAGCTCACCCGGCCCAGCCTACGAGCAGTACTTC. The full variable domain, with the rest looked up from reference TRBV18 and TRBJ2-7, is NAGVMQNPRHLVRRRGQEARLRCSPMKGHSHVYWYRQLPEEGLKFMVYLQKENIIDESGMPKERFSAEFPKEGPSILRIQQVVRGDSAAYFCASSPGPAYEQYFGPGTRLTVT.

The chain is built from TRBV2 and TRBJ2-1; TRBD1 matches 7 bases. V dropped 10 bases and J dropped 10; count of bases not matched to a gene: 13. Germline loops: CDR1 SNHLY, CDR2 FYNNEI. CDR3 length equals 13 residues. The CDR3 is CANDYNRGNEQFF. CDR3 nucleotides: TGTGCCAACGACTATAACAGGGGAAACGAGCAGTTCTTC.

The chain employs TRBV4-2 and TRBJ1-1, with 9 bases aligning to TRBD1. This CDR3 is 14 amino acids long. With V trimmed by 5 bases and J by 3 bases, 4 bases remained unmatched. Per germline, CDR1 LGHNA and CDR2 YNFKEQ. CDR3 in DNA: TGTGCCAGCAGCACAGGGGGCGCTGACACTGAAGCTTTCTTT. Amino acid sequence: CASSTGGADTEAFF.

The sample holds a few counts of this clonotype. This chain's CDR3 is CASSKPLAGSSYNEQFF. CDR3 bases: TGTGCCAGCAGCAAACCCCTAGCGGGGAGCTCCTACAATGAGCAGTTCTTC. The chain is built from TRBV21-1 and TRBJ2-1; the DNA was not used to check the table's D call, TRBD2. TRBV21-1 is a pseudogene segment. CDR3 length: 17 amino acids.

The rearrangement uses TRBV12-3 or TRBV12-4 and TRBJ2-3; TRBD2 matches at 9 bases. J lost 3 bases, V lost 6 bases, and 4 bases had no gene match. The CDR3 covers 14 residues. The DNA of the CDR3 is TGTGCCAGCAGGGGTAGCGGGAGTACAGATACGCAGTATTTT. Translated: CASRGSGSTDTQYF.

This clonotype has a count of ten or more. The CDR3 spells CASSEAGTSRQFF. CDR3 in DNA: TGTGCCAGCAGCGAAGCGGGAACCTCCCGGCAGTTCTTC. The V and J genes are TRBV7-9 and TRBJ2-1; TRBD2 matches 7 bases. Per germline, CDR1 SEHNR and CDR2 FQNEAQ (reference sequence). V lost 5 bases and J lost 12; bases outside the gene matches: 10. This CDR3 has 13 amino acids.

V usage is TRBV6-2 or TRBV6-3 and J usage is TRBJ2-1; the D is unclear. CDR3 length equals 13 residues. Trimming removed 3 bases from V and 7 bases from J, with 10 bases in between. Germline V lookup: CDR1 MNHEY, CDR2 SVGEGT. CDR3 in DNA: TGTGCCAGCAGTTATCAGAATTTGAATGAGCAGTTCTTC. Its translation is CASSYQNLNEQFF.

This CDR3 reads CASSFIGTGGTYEQYF. The CDR3 region has the DNA TGTGCCAGCAGTTTTATCGGGACAGGGGGCACCTACGAGCAGTACTTC. This sequence joins TRBV28 and TRBJ2-7; 12 positions agree with TRBD1. The V gene end was trimmed by 3 bases and the J gene end by 2 bases; junction bases not matched to a gene: 5. CDR1 is MDHEN and CDR2 is SYDVKM in the germline V gene. The CDR3 contains 16 residues.

CDR3 sequence (DNA): TGTGCCAGCACCCCGGACAGGGGATACAATGAGCAGTTCTTC. Translation: CASTPDRGYNEQFF. The V and J genes are TRBV7-3 and TRBJ2-1; 9 bases are shared with TRBD1. CDR3 length equals 14 residues. After removal of 7 bases from V and 4 bases from J, the junction contained 5 bases not matched to a gene. CDR1 is SGHTA, CDR2 FQGTGA, per germline.

This chain uses TRBV24-1 with TRBJ2-3; a weak D match, TRBD2 (6 bases). Trimming cost V 9 bases and J 6 bases, with 21 bases left between them. Germline V gene sequence: CDR1 KGHDR, CDR2 SFDVKD. This CDR3 has 15 residues. CDR3 sequence (DNA): TGTGCCACCCAGGGAGAAGCGGGTAGCAGTGATACGCAGTATTTT. It specifies CATQGEAGSSDTQYF.

This clonotype was counted between two and nine times. The gene calls are TRBV24-1 and TRBJ2-2, with unresolved D. CDR1 is KGHDR, CDR2 SFDVKD, per germline. V was trimmed by 3 bases and J by 3 bases, leaving 4 bases between them. The CDR3 spans 13 residues. The CDR3 here is CATSDLHTGELFF. In DNA form, the CDR3 reads TGTGCCACCAGTGATCTTCACACCGGGGAGCTGTTTTTT.

The chain is built from TRBV13 and TRBJ2-3, with D tentatively TRBD2 (7 bases). CDR1 is PRHDT, CDR2 FYEKMQ, per germline (reference sequence). V shed 3 bases and J shed 2 bases, with 15 bases lying between them. This CDR3 has 16 residues. The CDR3: CASSFQGGGITDTQYF. In nucleotides, the CDR3 is TGTGCCAGCAGCTTCCAAGGGGGGGGAATCACAGATACGCAGTATTTT.

Only a few counts were recorded for this clonotype. The chain uses TRBV6-2 or TRBV6-3 and TRBJ2-5, with TRBD1 matching over 7 bases. This CDR3 spans 16 amino acids. Germline V gene sequence: CDR1 MNHEY, CDR2 SVGEGT. V was pared by 3 bases and J by 5 bases, with 12 bases of the junction left unmatched. Here the CDR3 reads CASSYPGTAVGETQYF. CDR3 coding DNA: TGTGCCAGCAGTTATCCGGGGACAGCGGTTGGGGAGACCCAGTACTTC.

This clonotype was picked up a small number of times. The V and J genes are TRBV5-1 and TRBJ2-5, with D perhaps matching TRBD2 (7 bases). This CDR3 contains 20 residues. Germline V lookup: CDR1 SGHRS, CDR2 YFSETQ. V was shortened by 4 bases and J by 4 bases, with 32 bases between the two germline ends. The CDR3 loop is CASSPRGQGTTGLQGETQYF. Written as DNA, the CDR3 is TGCGCCAGCAGCCCGCGGGGGCAGGGGACGACAGGTCTCCAAGGAGAGACCCAGTACTTC.